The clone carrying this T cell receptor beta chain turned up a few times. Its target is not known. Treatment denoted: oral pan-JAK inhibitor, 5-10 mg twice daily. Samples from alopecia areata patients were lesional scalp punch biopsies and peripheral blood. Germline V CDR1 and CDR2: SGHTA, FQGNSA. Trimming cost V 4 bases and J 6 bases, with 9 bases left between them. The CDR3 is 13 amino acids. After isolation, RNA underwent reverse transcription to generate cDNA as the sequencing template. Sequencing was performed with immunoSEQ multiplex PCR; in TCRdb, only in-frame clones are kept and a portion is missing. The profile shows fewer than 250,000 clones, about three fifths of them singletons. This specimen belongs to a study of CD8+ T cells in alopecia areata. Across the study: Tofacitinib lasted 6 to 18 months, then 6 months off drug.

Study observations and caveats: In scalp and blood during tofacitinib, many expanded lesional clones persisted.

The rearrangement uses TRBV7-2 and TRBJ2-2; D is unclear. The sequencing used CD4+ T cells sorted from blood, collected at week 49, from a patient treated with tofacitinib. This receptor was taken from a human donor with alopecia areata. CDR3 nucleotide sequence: TGTGCCAGCAGCTCCGGAGTGGCCGGGGAGCTGTTTTTT. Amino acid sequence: CASSSGVAGELFF.